Listed below are T cell receptor beta chains from one sample, sequenced in a study of T-cell reconstitution after alpha-beta-depleted transplantation in children. TCRdb re-called the PCR reads through MiXCR, storing one row per CDR3 protein. The sample lists over 550,000 distinct CDR3 sequences, over 9.5% seen once, with about 4.2% in the top ten. The sequenced sample was PBMCs from the stem cell graft donor, obtained from the stem cell graft. The receptors come from a human donor who donated a stem cell graft to a child with acute myeloid leukemia. The CDR3 runs from the conserved cysteine through the conserved F or W. A D gene is named only where the DNA matches it firmly. Some rows have no size entry. The others give once, few or many, or a class for an expanded clone.

D,J,size,V,DNA,CDR3
TRBD2,TRBJ2-3,many,TRBV9,TGTGCCAGCAGCGTAGATGCCCGACTAGCGGGAGCAGATACGCAGTATTTT,CASSVDARLAGADTQYF
NA,TRBJ2-1,many,TRBV29-1,TGCAGCGTTGAACCAGGTAGCTCCTACAATGAGCAGTTCTTC,CSVEPGSSYNEQFF
NA,TRBJ1-1,NA,TRBV3-1,TGTGCCAGCAGCCTTGCGGCCGAGAGCACTGAAGCTTTCTTT,CASSLAAESTEAFF
TRBD2,TRBJ2-7,NA,TRBV3-1,TGTGCCATCTGCCTTCTAGCGGGAGGGCCGGGGTCTGCATCCTACGAGCAGTACTTC,CAICLLAGGPGSASYEQYF
TRBD1,TRBJ1-4,many,TRBV29-1,TGCAGCGCGAAGACAGGGGCTGAAAAACTGTTTTTT,CSAKTGAEKLFF
NA,TRBJ2-7,NA,TRBV4-2,TGTGCCAGCAGCCAAGATTTCAGGAACTCCCTCTACGAGCAGTACTTC,CASSQDFRNSLYEQYF
TRBD1,TRBJ1-1,few,TRBV29-1,TGCAGCGTTAGACAGGGGATGAGCACTGAAGCTTTCTTT,CSVRQGMSTEAFF
NA,TRBJ1-2,few,TRBV10-3,TGTGCCATCAGTGAGAACAGGGATTATGGCTACACCTTC,CAISENRDYGYTF
TRBD1,TRBJ2-7,many,TRBV27,TGTGCCAGCAGTTTATCGACCGGGACAGGGACTTCCTACGAGCAGTACTTC,CASSLSTGTGTSYEQYF
TRBD2,TRBJ2-7,few,TRBV11-1,TGTGCCAGCAGCCCGGGAGGCCTCTCCTACGAGCAGTACTTC,CASSPGGLSYEQYF
NA,TRBJ2-5,NA,TRBV11-2,TGTGCCAGCAGTTCTGAGGGGGGAGCCCGCAAGAAGACCCAGTACTTC,CASSSEGGARKKTQYF
NA,TRBJ2-7,NA,TRBV30,TGTGCCTGGAGATATGCCAGGTACTACGAGCAGTACTTC,CAWRYARYYEQYF
NA,TRBJ1-1,many,TRBV7-2,TGTGCCAGCACCCTTAGGATGAACACTGAAGCTTTCTTT,CASTLRMNTEAFF
NA,TRBJ2-3,few,TRBV29-1,TGCAGCGTTGAGTCGGCAGACACAGATACGCAGTATTTT,CSVESADTDTQYF
NA,TRBJ2-6,many,TRBV29-1,TGCAGCGTTGCCTCAGTCTCTGGGGCCAACGTCCTGACTTTC,CSVASVSGANVLTF
NA,TRBJ1-2,many,TRBV4-3,TGCGCCAGCAGCCAAGGACAACAGTATGGCTACACCTTC,CASSQGQQYGYTF
TRBD1,TRBJ2-7,few,TRBV30,TGTGCCTGGGCCGGACAGGGGGCCACCGAGCAGTACTTC,CAWAGQGATEQYF
NA,TRBJ2-2,few,TRBV7-9,TGTGCCAGCAGCTTCTCCTACGGCGGGAACACCGGGGAGCTGTTTTTT,CASSFSYGGNTGELFF
TRBD2,TRBJ2-3,many,TRBV4-3,TGCGCCAGCAGCCAGGGGACTAGCGGAAGAAATATTAGCACAGATACGCAGTATTTT,CASSQGTSGRNISTDTQYF
NA,TRBJ1-5,NA,TRBV27,TGTGCCAGCAGTTTATGGTCGTCGGAAGCGGGCCGCGCAAATCAGCCCCAGCATTTT,CASSLWSSEAGRANQPQHF
TRBD1,TRBJ1-5,many,TRBV12-3/TRBV12-4,TGTGCCAGCAGTTTGGGGACAGATTACAATCAGCCCCAGCATTTT,CASSLGTDYNQPQHF
NA,TRBJ2-7,many,TRBV24-1,TGTGCCACCAGTGAACCCGCCAACTACGAGCAGTACTTC,CATSEPANYEQYF
NA,TRBJ2-6,NA,TRBV6-2/TRBV6-3,TGTGCCAGCAGTTACACCGGGGCGAAAGGGGCCAACGTCCTGACTTTC,CASSYTGAKGANVLTF
TRBD1,TRBJ1-2,few,TRBV25-1,TGTGCCAGCAGTGACCTGGGACAGGCAAACTATGGCTACACCTTC,CASSDLGQANYGYTF
NA,TRBJ1-2,few,TRBV20-1,TGCAGTGCTAGGGCACGAGGGGCTAACGGCTACACCTTC,CSARARGANGYTF
TRBD1,TRBJ2-1,NA,TRBV20-1,TGCAGTGCATCGCCGGGACAGGGGACTAGTGGCGAGCAGTTCTTC,CSASPGQGTSGEQFF
TRBD1,TRBJ2-7,many,TRBV7-2,TGTGCCAGCCAAATTACAGGGGGCGCCTACGAGCAGTACTTC,CASQITGGAYEQYF
NA,TRBJ2-3,many,TRBV27,TGTGCCAGCAGTTTATCCTCCACAGATACGCAGTATTTT,CASSLSSTDTQYF
NA,TRBJ2-1,many,TRBV11-1,TGTGCCAGCAGCTTAGCGCTAATGGAGCGCGGCAATGAGCAGTTCTTC,CASSLALMERGNEQFF
TRBD1,TRBJ2-3,NA,TRBV24-1,TGTGCCACCAGTGACCAAACCGGGACAGGCACAGATACGCAGTATTTT,CATSDQTGTGTDTQYF
NA,TRBJ2-1,few,TRBV7-3,TGTGCCAGCGGCCTGTCCTACAATGAGCAGTTCTTC,CASGLSYNEQFF
NA,TRBJ2-7,few,TRBV7-9,TGTGCCAGCAGCCATGGAACGGGAGAGGACGAGCAGTACTTC,CASSHGTGEDEQYF
NA,TRBJ2-7,NA,TRBV27,TGTGCCAGCAGTTTAAGACCCACCCCTAGGGAGCAGTACTTC,CASSLRPTPREQYF
TRBD1,TRBJ2-3,many,TRBV5-4,TGTGCCAGCAGCTCGACAGGGGGCGGGACAGATACGCAGTATTTT,CASSSTGGGTDTQYF
NA,TRBJ2-3,NA,TRBV7-2,TGTGCCAGCAGCTTAGGATCCGCCGGCACAGATACGCAGTATTTT,CASSLGSAGTDTQYF
TRBD1,TRBJ2-3,few,TRBV5-6,TGTGCCAGCAGCCTGGGCGACAGGGGCGGCAAGTATACGCAGTATTTT,CASSLGDRGGKYTQYF
NA,TRBJ2-1,NA,TRBV6-5,TGTGCCAGCAGTTCCCCCCTTGGCGGGACCCTGCAGAATGAGCAGTTCTTC,CASSSPLGGTLQNEQFF
NA,TRBJ2-3,many,TRBV7-8,TGTGCCAGCAGCCCTCCCTATAGCGGCACAGATACGCAGTATTTT,CASSPPYSGTDTQYF
TRBD2,TRBJ2-2,NA,TRBV7-3,TGTGCCAGCAGCGACGGGACTAGCGGGGCCGGGGAGCTGTTTTTT,CASSDGTSGAGELFF
NA,TRBJ2-1,NA,TRBV7-3,TGTGCCAGCAGCTTAACGGAAAGCGCGCCGCGGAATGAGCAGTTCTTC,CASSLTESAPRNEQFF
TRBD2,TRBJ2-3,NA,TRBV20-1,TGCAGTGCCTCTCTCCTCGCTAGCGGGAGATTCACAGATACGCAGTATTTT,CSASLLASGRFTDTQYF
NA,TRBJ2-1,NA,TRBV4-2,TGTGCCAGCAGCCAATTAGAAAATGAGCAGTTCTTC,CASSQLENEQFF
NA,TRBJ1-4,NA,TRBV6-5,TGTGCCAGCAGTACTAAACAGGGATTCGAAAAACTGTTTTTT,CASSTKQGFEKLFF
NA,TRBJ2-4,few,TRBV3-1,TGTGCCAGCAGCCAAGGTCAGAAAAACATTCAGTACTTC,CASSQGQKNIQYF
TRBD1,TRBJ2-2,many,TRBV6-5,TGTGCCAGCAGTCCGGACAGGGGGTACACCGGGGAGCTGTTTTTT,CASSPDRGYTGELFF
TRBD1,TRBJ2-1,many,TRBV24-1,TGTGCCACCAGTGATTTTGGCCAGGGGGAAAACAATGAGCAGTTCTTC,CATSDFGQGENNEQFF
TRBD2,TRBJ2-4,many,TRBV29-1,TGCAGCGTTGAAAGTCGGATGACTAGCGGGGCCAAAAACATTCAGTACTTC,CSVESRMTSGAKNIQYF
NA,TRBJ2-1,NA,TRBV12-3/TRBV12-4,TGTGCCAGCAGTTTAGACGGAAAGACTACTGAGCAGTTCTTC,CASSLDGKTTEQFF